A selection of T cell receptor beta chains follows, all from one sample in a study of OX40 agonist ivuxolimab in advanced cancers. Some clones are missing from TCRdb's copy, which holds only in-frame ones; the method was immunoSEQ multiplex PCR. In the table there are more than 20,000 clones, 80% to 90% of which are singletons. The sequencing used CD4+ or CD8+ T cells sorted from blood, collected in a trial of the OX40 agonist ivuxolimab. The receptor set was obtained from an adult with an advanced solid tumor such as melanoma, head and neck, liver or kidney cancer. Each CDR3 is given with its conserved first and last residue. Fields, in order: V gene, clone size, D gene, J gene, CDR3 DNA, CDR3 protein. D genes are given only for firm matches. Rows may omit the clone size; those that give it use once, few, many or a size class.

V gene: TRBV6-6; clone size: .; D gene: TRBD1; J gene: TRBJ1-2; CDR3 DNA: TGTGCCAGCTGCAGACAGGGGGGTAACTATGGCTACACCTTC; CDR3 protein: CASCRQGGNYGYTF
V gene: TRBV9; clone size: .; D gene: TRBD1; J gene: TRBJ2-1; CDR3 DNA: TGTGCCAGCAGCGTAGGCAGCAGGGGGACCTACAATGAGCAGTTCTTC; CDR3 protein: CASSVGSRGTYNEQFF
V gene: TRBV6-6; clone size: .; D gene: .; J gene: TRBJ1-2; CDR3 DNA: TGTGCCAGCAGTTACTCAGCAGCCTCTAACTATGGCTACACCTTC; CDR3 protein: CASSYSAASNYGYTF
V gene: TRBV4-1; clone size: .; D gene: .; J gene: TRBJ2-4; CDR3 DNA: TGCGCCAGCGCCGGGGATCCGGACAAAAACATTCAGTACTTC; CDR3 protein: CASAGDPDKNIQYF
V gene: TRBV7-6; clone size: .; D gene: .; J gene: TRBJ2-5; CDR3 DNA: TGTGCCAGCAGCTGGGGGAACCCAGGGACCCAGTACTTC; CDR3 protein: CASSWGNPGTQYF
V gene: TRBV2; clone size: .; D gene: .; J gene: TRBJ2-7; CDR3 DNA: TGTGCCAGCACTAGCGAATCCTACGAGCAGTACTTC; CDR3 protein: CASTSESYEQYF
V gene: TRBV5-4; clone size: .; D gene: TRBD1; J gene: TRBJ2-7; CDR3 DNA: TGTGCCAGCAGCTCGGACAGGGGAAAGGGATACGAGCAGTACTTC; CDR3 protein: CASSSDRGKGYEQYF
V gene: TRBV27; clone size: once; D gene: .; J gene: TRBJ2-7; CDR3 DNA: TGTGCCAGCAGTTTATCGAACAGTGAGCAGTACTTC; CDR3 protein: CASSLSNSEQYF
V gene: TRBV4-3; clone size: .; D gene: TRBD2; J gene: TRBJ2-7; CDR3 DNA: TGCGCCAGCAGCCAATCTCTCGACCATATCTCTAGCGGGGAGATTTACGAGCAGTACTTC; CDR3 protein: CASSQSLDHISSGEIYEQYF
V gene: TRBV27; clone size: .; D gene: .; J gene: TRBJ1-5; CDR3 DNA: TGTGCCAGCAGTCTCCGCAGGGAGGGCAATCAGCCCCAGCATTTT; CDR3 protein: CASSLRREGNQPQHF
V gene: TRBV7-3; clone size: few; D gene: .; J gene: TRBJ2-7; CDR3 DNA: TGTGCCAGCAGCTTAAAGGGCCTAGAATCTGACGAGCAGTACTTC; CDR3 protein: CASSLKGLESDEQYF
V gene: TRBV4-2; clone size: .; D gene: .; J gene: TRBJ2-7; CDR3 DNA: TGTGCCAGCAGCCAAGATGGACACACCTTCTACGAGCAGTACTTC; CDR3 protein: CASSQDGHTFYEQYF
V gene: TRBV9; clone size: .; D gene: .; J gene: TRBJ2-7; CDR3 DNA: TGTGCCAGCAGCCCAGGGACAAGGCCCCGGCCCAACGAGCAGTACTTC; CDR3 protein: CASSPGTRPRPNEQYF
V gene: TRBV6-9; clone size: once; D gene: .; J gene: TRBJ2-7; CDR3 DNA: TGTGCCAGCAGCGCGGGAATCACCTACGAGCAGTACTTC; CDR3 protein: CASSAGITYEQYF
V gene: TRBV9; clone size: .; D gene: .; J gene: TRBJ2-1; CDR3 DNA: TGTGCCAGCAACGTACAGGGCTACAATGAGCAGTTCTTC; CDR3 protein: CASNVQGYNEQFF
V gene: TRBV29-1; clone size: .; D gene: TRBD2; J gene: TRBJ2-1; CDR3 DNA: TGCAGCGTTGACCAAGGGACTACTCTATACAATGAGCAGTTCTTC; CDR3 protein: CSVDQGTTLYNEQFF
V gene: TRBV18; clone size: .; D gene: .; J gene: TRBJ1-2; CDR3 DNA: TGTGCCAGCTCACCACCGGCAGGGAGGTATGGCTACACCTTC; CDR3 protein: CASSPPAGRYGYTF
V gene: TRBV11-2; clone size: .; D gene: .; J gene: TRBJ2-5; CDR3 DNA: TGTGCCAGCAGCAACCCGACACCCTCGGGGGAGACCCAGTACTTC; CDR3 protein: CASSNPTPSGETQYF
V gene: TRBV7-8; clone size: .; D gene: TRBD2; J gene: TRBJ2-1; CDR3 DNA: TGTGCCAGCGGGCTAGCGGGAGGGTACAATGAGCAGTTCTTC; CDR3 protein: CASGLAGGYNEQFF
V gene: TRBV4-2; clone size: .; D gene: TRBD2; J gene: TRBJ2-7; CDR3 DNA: TGTGCCAGCAGCCGCCCGACTAGCGGGGGACTCGAGCAGTACTTC; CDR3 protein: CASSRPTSGGLEQYF
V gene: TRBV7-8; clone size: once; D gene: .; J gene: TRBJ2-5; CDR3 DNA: TGTGCCAGCAGCTCTAACCGGGACGGAGACAGGAAGACCCAGTACTTC; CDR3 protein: CASSSNRDGDRKTQYF
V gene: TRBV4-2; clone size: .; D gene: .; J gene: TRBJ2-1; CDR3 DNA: TGTGCCAGCAGCCAAGACCGATCCGCGAATGAGCAGTTCTTC; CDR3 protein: CASSQDRSANEQFF
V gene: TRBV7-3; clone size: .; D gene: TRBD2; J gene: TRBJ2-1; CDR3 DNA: TGTGCCAGCAGCTCCGGTACTAGCGGGAGGCGCGATGAGCAGTTCTTC; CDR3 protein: CASSSGTSGRRDEQFF
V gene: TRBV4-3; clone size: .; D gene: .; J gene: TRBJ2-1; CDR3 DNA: TGCGCCAGCAGCCCCGTAGGAGGAAATGAGCAGTTCTTC; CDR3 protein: CASSPVGGNEQFF
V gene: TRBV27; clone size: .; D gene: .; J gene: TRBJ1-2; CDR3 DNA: TGTGCCAGCAGTTTAGGGGGAATTGACTACACCTTC; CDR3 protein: CASSLGGIDYTF
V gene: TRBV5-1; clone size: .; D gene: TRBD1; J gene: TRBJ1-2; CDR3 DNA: TGCGCCAGCAGCTGGGGGACAGGGGAAGATGGCTACACCTTC; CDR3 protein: CASSWGTGEDGYTF
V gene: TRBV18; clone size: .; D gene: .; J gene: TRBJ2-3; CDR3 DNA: TGTGCCAGCTCACGGACCTCTAGCGCAGATACGCAGTATTTT; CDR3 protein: CASSRTSSADTQYF
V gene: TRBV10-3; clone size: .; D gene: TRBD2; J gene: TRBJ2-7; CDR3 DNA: TGTGCCATCAGTGAGGGGGGGGTCTACGAGCAGTACTTC; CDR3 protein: CAISEGGVYEQYF
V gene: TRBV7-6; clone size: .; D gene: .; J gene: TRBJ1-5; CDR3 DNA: TGTGCCAGCAGCTCCTTTCAGGGTACGAGCAATCAGCCCCAGCATTTT; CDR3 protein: CASSSFQGTSNQPQHF
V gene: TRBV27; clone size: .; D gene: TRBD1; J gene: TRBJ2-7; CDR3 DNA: TGTGCCAGCAGTCCCGGGACAGGCTACGAGCAGTACTTC; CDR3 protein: CASSPGTGYEQYF
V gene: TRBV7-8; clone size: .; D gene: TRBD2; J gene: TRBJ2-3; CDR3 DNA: TGTGCCAGCAGCTTAAGCACTAGCGGGAGGACCCCCACAGATACGCAGTATTTT; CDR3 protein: CASSLSTSGRTPTDTQYF